This entry is about one TCR beta chain. Its antigen remains unidentified. Expressed TCRB transcripts were sequenced after all isolated RNA was converted to cDNA. The data were produced by immunoSEQ multiplex PCR, yet TCRdb's version contains in-frame clones alone and is incomplete. This table holds 500,000 to 800,000 clones, roughly an eighth found once. With 7 bases removed from V and 0 bases from J, the gap between germline ends came to 13 bases. This CDR3 comprises 15 residues. Germline values: CDR1 MNHNY, CDR2 SVGAGI (reference sequence). This sample was taken from a study of beta chain features in type 1 diabetes. The study, taken as a whole, reports: Among patients with Type 1 diabetes, TCRB CDR3s were moderately but significantly shorter in every one of the four CD4+ subsets. Naive, central memory and Treg TCRB repertoires seemed to resemble each other more closely in patients than they did in healthy donors.

This chain uses TRBV6-6 with TRBJ2-1, with a possible D match to TRBD1 (6 bases). The sequenced sample was naive CD4+ T cells from blood. This TCR was recovered from a man aged 25 to 40 with type 1 diabetes. CDR3 nucleotides: TGTGCCAGCACCCGACAGGAGAGCTCCTACAATGAGCAGTTCTTC. Translated, it gives CASTRQESSYNEQFF.